The 28 T cell receptor beta chains below all came from one sample that was sequenced in a study of cytomegalovirus exposure and HLA in healthy donors. PCR amplification relied on 60 Vbeta primers (plus 13 Jbeta primers). The table came from immunoSEQ multiplex PCR; TCRdb's copy has only in-frame clones and leaves some out. The table shows under 150,000 clones, with around 9% occurring only once. Input material: PBMCs. These receptors originate from a woman aged 40 to 49 in good health and CMV-seropositive.

This clone was recorded a few times. V usage is TRBV7-9 and J usage is TRBJ2-1; TRBD2 matches at 9 bases. The CDR3 loop spans 15 amino acids. The junction had 9 bases not matched to a gene; V was cut back by 3 bases and J by 9 bases. CDR1 is SEHNR and CDR2 is FQNEAQ in the germline V gene (reference sequence). As DNA, the CDR3 is TGTGCCAGCAGCTTGGAGCGGGGGGTCCCCGGTGAGCAGTTCTTC. It yields the protein CASSLERGVPGEQFF.

The V call is TRBV10-3, the J call TRBJ2-3; 10 nucleotides agree with TRBD2. CDR3 length equals 15 residues. Per the germline V gene, CDR1 is ENHRY and CDR2 is SYGVKD. Trimming at V came to 6 bases and at J to 1 base, leaving 4 bases not matched to a gene. CDR3 protein: CAISLGTSGTDTQYF. CDR3 DNA sequence: TGTGCCATCAGCCTCGGGACTAGCGGCACAGATACGCAGTATTTT.

The chain employs TRBV2 and TRBJ1-2; 8 bases fit TRBD1. This CDR3 has 15 residues. CDR1 and CDR2 from the germline V gene are SNHLY and FYNNEI. The J segment lost 6 bases and the V segment lost 0 bases, leaving 6 bases of the junction unmatched. The DNA for the CDR3 is TGTGCCAGCAGTGAAGCAGGCCGGACAGGGCATGGCTACACCTTC. As protein: CASSEAGRTGHGYTF.

The DNA of the CDR3 is TGCGCCAGCAGCCAATCCCCTCTACAGGGCGCCAACAATGAGCAGTTCTTC. Translated, it gives CASSQSPLQGANNEQFF. The chain couples TRBV4-3 to TRBJ2-1; possible D gene TRBD1, 6 bases. This CDR3 has 17 amino acids. Looked up from germline, CDR1 is LGHNA and CDR2 is YSLEER. Deletions cut 2 bases from V and 5 bases from J, with 19 bases between.

The chain is built from TRBV27 and TRBJ2-5; TRBD2 agrees at 7 bases. The junction had 13 bases not matched to a gene; V was cut back by 5 bases and J by 10 bases. The CDR3 contains 14 residues. CDR1 MNHEY and CDR2 SMNVEV come from the germline V gene (reference sequence). The CDR3 sequence: CASSPLGGEGGQYF. CDR3 DNA: TGTGCCAGCAGTCCCCTCGGAGGGGAGGGAGGCCAGTACTTC.

The V gene is TRBV5-1, the J gene TRBJ2-2; TRBD2 is a possible D gene (6 bases). The CDR3 extends over 18 amino acids. The germline CDR1 and CDR2 sequences are SGHRS and YFSETQ. V was pared by 0 bases and J by 6 bases, with 21 bases between. CDR3: CASSLAVRGTGDSGELFF. As DNA, the CDR3 is TGCGCCAGCAGCTTGGCCGTGAGAGGGACCGGGGACTCCGGGGAGCTGTTTTTT. The entire variable domain, with the rest obtained from reference TRBV5-1 and TRBJ2-2, is as follows: KAGVTQTPRYLIKTRGQQVTLSCSPISGHRSVSWYQQTPGQGLQFLFEYFSETQRNKGNFPGRFSGRQFSNSRSEMNVSTLELGDSALYLCASSLAVRGTGDSGELFFGEGSRLTVL.

The chain employs TRBV5-6 and TRBJ2-7; D perhaps matches TRBD1 (6 bases). The germline V and J ends were trimmed by 4 bases and 2 bases, with 13 bases remaining between them. In germline, CDR1 is SGHDT, CDR2 YYEEEE. CDR3 length equals 14 residues. The CDR3 is CASSPTGTPYEQYF. Written as DNA, the CDR3 is TGTGCCAGCAGCCCCACCGGGACACCCTACGAGCAGTACTTC.

This clone appeared a few times. This chain uses TRBV6-5 with TRBJ1-2, with D tentatively TRBD1 (6 bases). This CDR3 has 13 amino acids. Looked up from germline, CDR1 is MNHEY and CDR2 is SVGAGI. Trimming shortened V by 7 bases and J by 8 bases, and 17 bases separated the two germline ends. This CDR3 reads CASTTDRTYGYTF. Here the CDR3 DNA reads TGTGCCAGCACCACCGACAGGACCTACGGCTACACCTTC.

The genes are TRBV7-8 and TRBJ1-2, with D perhaps matching TRBD1 (6 bases). The CDR3 extends over 16 amino acids. Trimming stripped 5 bases from V and 7 bases from J, with 23 bases between. Germline values: CDR1 SGHVS, CDR2 FQNEAQ. DNA of the CDR3: TGTGCCAGCAGCCCTCATAGAGACAGGCCGAGGGGTGGCTACACCTTC. This codes for CASSPHRDRPRGGYTF.

The genes are TRBV2 and TRBJ1-1; the D gene is possibly TRBD1 (6 bases). The CDR3 contains 19 residues. Per germline, CDR1 SNHLY and CDR2 FYNNEI. With 9 bases removed from V and 1 base from J, the gap between germline ends came to 30 bases. The CDR3 sequence: CARHGTKSEEGWSNTEAFF. In nucleotides, the CDR3 is TGTGCCAGACACGGGACAAAAAGTGAAGAGGGGTGGTCGAACACTGAAGCTTTCTTT.

The rearrangement joins TRBV7-8 to TRBJ2-1; the D gene is possibly TRBD1 (5 bases). Trimming took 0 bases from V and 5 from J, leaving 17 bases between them. Germline V lookup: CDR1 SGHVS, CDR2 FQNEAQ. This CDR3 region has 17 residues. This chain's CDR3 is CASSLATAHGINNEQFF. The CDR3 coding sequence is TGTGCCAGCAGCTTAGCGACAGCCCACGGAATAAACAATGAGCAGTTCTTC.

The rearrangement uses TRBV9 and TRBJ1-4; a weak D match, TRBD1 (6 bases). This CDR3 spans 15 amino acids. The V and J ends lost 4 bases and 7 bases respectively, with 17 bases between them. Germline V CDR1 and CDR2: SGDLS, YYNGEE. The CDR3 nucleotides are TGTGCCAGCAGCCCAAAGACAGGAATTCTTGAAAAACTGTTTTTT. It is translated as CASSPKTGILEKLFF.

Worth noting for this clone: Relative to the germline gene, one junction end is altered; a read error may explain this. Other DNA sequences within the sample encode an identical CDR3. The chain couples TRBV5-1 to TRBJ2-7; D gene uncertain. Germline values: CDR1 SGHRS, CDR2 YFSETQ. CDR3 length: 15 residues. CDR3 nucleotides: TGCGCCAGCAGCTTGGGACACGCCGTCTCATACGAGCAGTACTTT. It translates to CASSLGHAVSYEQYF.

This clone was counted between two and nine times. The chain uses TRBV29-1 and TRBJ1-1; 11 bases agree with TRBD1. The V segment lost 6 bases and the J segment 4 bases; nucleotides outside the gene matches: 4. Germline loops: CDR1 SQVTM, CDR2 ANQGSEA. The CDR3 has 13 residues. The CDR3 region is CSVPGQGGTEAFF. CDR3 DNA: TGCAGCGTCCCGGGACAGGGGGGCACTGAAGCTTTCTTT.

The rearrangement uses TRBV5-1 and TRBJ2-5, with 9 positions matching TRBD1. The CDR3 covers 12 residues. V gave up 4 bases and J gave up 5 bases; unmatched junction bases: 0. The V gene's germline CDR1 is SGHRS and CDR2 YFSETQ. The CDR3 coding sequence is TGCGCCAGCAGCACAGGGGGCGAGACCCAGTACTTC. Its translation: CASSTGGETQYF.

V usage is TRBV5-3 and J usage is TRBJ2-1, with 9 bases identical to TRBD1. TRBV5-3 is identified as an open reading frame with a role that is uncertain. The CDR3 runs 16 residues. The trim removed 0 bases at V and 8 bases at J, leaving 9 bases unmatched. The CDR3 sequence: CARSLVGDRDFDEQFF. The DNA for the CDR3 is TGTGCCAGAAGCTTGGTTGGGGACAGGGACTTCGATGAGCAGTTCTTC.

Of note for this clone: The same CDR3 is also encoded by other DNA sequences in this sample. The rearrangement uses TRBV4-3 and TRBJ1-6; 10 nucleotides align to TRBD1. This CDR3 is 15 amino acids long. From germline, CDR1 is LGHNA and CDR2 YSLEER. The trim removed 1 base at V and 7 bases at J, leaving 1 base unmatched. The CDR3 DNA reads as TGCGCCAGCAGCCAAGTGACAGGGGGCAATTCACCCCTCCACTTT. Translated: CASSQVTGGNSPLHF.

The table lists this clone with a few counts. This sequence joins TRBV2 and TRBJ1-4; 8 bases match TRBD1. The ends lost 6 bases at V and 10 bases at J; junction bases unmatched: 16. In germline, CDR1 is SNHLY, CDR2 FYNNEI. This CDR3 is built from 16 residues. Here the CDR3 DNA reads TGTGCCAGCAGCCCCCGGCCCCACAGGGGGTGGGGAAAACTGTTTTTT. Its translation is CASSPRPHRGWGKLFF.

The chain combines TRBV27 with TRBJ2-2; 11 nucleotides match TRBD2. The CDR3 totals 18 residues. Germline CDR1 and CDR2: MNHEY and SMNVEV (reference sequence). The junction had 13 bases not matched to a gene; V was cut back by 5 bases and J by 5 bases. This chain's CDR3 is CASSPRTLAGGKTGELFF. The DNA of the CDR3 is TGTGCCAGCAGTCCACGGACGCTAGCGGGGGGAAAGACCGGGGAGCTGTTTTTT.

The CDR3 region has the DNA TGTGCTAGTGGACAAGGACAGGGGCTATCAAACACCATATATTTT. It codes for CASGQGQGLSNTIYF. V is TRBV12-5 and J is TRBJ1-3; 9 nucleotides line up with TRBD1. The CDR3 contains 15 residues. Germline values: CDR1 LGHNT, CDR2 FRNRAP. With 6 bases clipped from V and 6 bases from J, the junction kept 9 bases outside the gene matches.

V is TRBV6-1 and J is TRBJ2-3; 11 bases align to TRBD2. CDR1 and CDR2 from the germline V gene are MNHNS and SASEGT. V shed 6 bases, J shed 2 bases, and the junction held 4 bases outside the gene matches. The CDR3 is made up of 15 amino acids. The DNA for the CDR3 is TGTGCCAGCAGGGGGACTAGCGGCCCCACAGATACGCAGTATTTT. Translating gives CASRGTSGPTDTQYF.

This clone was detected a few times. J is TRBJ1-3 and V is TRBV2; 10 positions match TRBD1. This CDR3 has 17 residues. Losses at the gene ends were 6 bases for V and 4 bases for J; bases not matched to a gene: 12. The germline V gene encodes CDR1 SNHLY and CDR2 FYNNEI. In DNA, the CDR3 is TGTGCCAGCAGGTCCCGGGACAGGGGTCGTGTGGGAAACACCATATATTTT. Its protein is CASRSRDRGRVGNTIYF.

The chain combines TRBV19 with TRBJ1-5; D unresolved. Trimming took off 7 bases at V and 4 bases at J, with 14 bases between the two ends. Germline V gene sequence: CDR1 LNHDA, CDR2 SQIVND (reference sequence). The CDR3 covers 14 residues. The DNA for the CDR3 is TGTGCCAGTAAAGTCGGCTGGGAGAATCAGCCCCAGCATTTT. It is translated as CASKVGWENQPQHF.

This rearrangement joins TRBV12-5 to TRBJ1-2; no reliable D call. The V end lost 3 bases, the J end lost 2 bases, and 4 bases lay between the germline ends. CDR3 length equals 12 residues. Germline V gene sequence: CDR1 LGHNT, CDR2 FRNRAP. The CDR3 sequence: CASGFQNYGYTF. The DNA for the CDR3 is TGTGCTAGTGGTTTCCAAAACTATGGCTACACCTTC.

This clone was found a few times. The chain is built from TRBV5-1 and TRBJ1-1; 7 bases agree with TRBD1. CDR1 SGHRS and CDR2 YFSETQ come from the germline V gene. CDR3 length: 14 residues. The V gene end was trimmed by 0 bases and the J gene end by 5 bases; junction bases not matched to a gene: 4. For the CDR3, the DNA is TGCGCCAGCAGCTTGGTTACAGGGGATACTGAAGCTTTCTTT. It translates to CASSLVTGDTEAFF.

CDR3: CAISGGEGGQYF. The CDR3 region has the DNA TGTGCCATCAGTGGAGGGGAGGGGGGGCAGTACTTC. The V call is TRBV10-3, the J call TRBJ2-7; weak D call: TRBD2 (7 bases). The CDR3 has 12 residues. V was pared by 4 bases and J by 9 bases, with 13 bases between. Germline V gene lookup returns CDR1 ENHRY and CDR2 SYGVKD.

This chain uses TRBV6-5 with TRBJ2-7; D is perhaps TRBD2 (5 bases). Trimming took off 3 bases at V and 4 bases at J, with 19 bases between the two ends. The V gene's germline CDR1 is MNHEY and CDR2 SVGAGI. The CDR3 runs to 16 residues. As DNA, the CDR3 is TGTGCCAGCAGTTATCTGGTAACTAGTACCAGTTACGAGCAGTACTTC. Residues: CASSYLVTSTSYEQYF.

In its sample, this clone was seen a few times. V and J are TRBV19 and TRBJ1-1; TRBD1 is a possible D gene (5 bases). The CDR3 runs to 11 residues. V dropped 9 bases and J dropped 13 bases, with 18 bases sitting between them. Germline CDR1 LNHDA, CDR2 SQIVND (reference sequence). Written as DNA, the CDR3 is TGTGCCAGCACCGTGCGGGGGAATGTTTTCTTT. Encoded protein: CASTVRGNVFF.